Listed below are T cell receptor beta chains from one sample, sequenced in a study of T-cell reconstitution after alpha-beta-depleted transplantation in children. TCRdb re-called the PCR reads through MiXCR, storing one row per CDR3 protein. The sample gives some 600,000 distinct CDR3 sequences, 10% to 15% of which show up once; about 2.2% is in the top ten. The input for sequencing was PBMCs, mostly from graft donor cells, taken 360 days after TCRalphabeta/CD19-depleted stem cell transplant. The receptors come from a male patient aged 10-17 years who had a stem cell transplant for acute myeloid leukemia, so the T cells may come from the graft donor. The CDR3 runs from the conserved cysteine through the conserved F or W.

V gene: TRBV6-6
CDR3 protein: CASTYRANTEAFF

V gene: TRBV4-3
CDR3 protein: CASSPGGTPVYF

V gene: TRBV7-3
CDR3 protein: CASSFLPSSGANVLTF

V gene: TRBV6-5
CDR3 protein: CASSSISRTSGPYNEQFF

V gene: TRBV25-1
CDR3 protein: CASGLGTANTGELFF

V gene: TRBV7-3
CDR3 protein: CASSPREGAKNIQYF

V gene: TRBV28
CDR3 protein: CASSLNNPYEQYF

V gene: TRBV9
CDR3 protein: CASSVEQFWSYEQYF

V gene: TRBV10-3
CDR3 protein: CAISELGTSGSDKDTQYF

V gene: TRBV7-8
CDR3 protein: CASLAEPISSYEQYF

V gene: TRBV28
CDR3 protein: CASSFTTGPRTDTQYF